One sample yielded the 29 T cell receptor beta chains listed below, sequenced in a study of T cell repertoires in cytomegalovirus infection. TCRdb called the reads again in MiXCR, with one record for every CDR3 protein. The sample has 350,000 to 500,000 distinct CDR3 sequences; about a third are singletons. The material sequenced was PBMCs. These receptors all stem from a human donor in good health (CMV status not recorded). Some clones in this sample may be carry-over from other donors' samples.

The J gene is TRBJ2-3, the V gene TRBV13, with D possibly being TRBD1 (5 bases). The V gene lost 5 bases and the J gene lost 1 base, with 19 bases spanning the gap. Germline CDR1 reads PRHDT; CDR2 reads FYEKMQ (reference sequence). This CDR3 region has 17 residues. This CDR3 reads CASSAPPAFRGTDTQYF. CDR3 coding DNA: TGTGCCAGCAGCGCGCCGCCGGCCTTCAGGGGCACAGATACGCAGTATTTT.

The chain is built from TRBV14 and TRBJ2-2; no firm D call. The V end was cut by 4 bases, the J end by 7 bases, with 19 bases between. Per the germline V gene, CDR1 is SGHDN and CDR2 is FVKESK. This CDR3 has 16 residues. The CDR3 coding sequence is TGTGCCAGCAGCCCCTCCCGGGTCTCCAAAGGCGGGGAGCTGTTTTTT. Encoded protein: CASSPSRVSKGGELFF.

Many counts were recorded for this clonotype. V gene TRBV7-8 combines with J gene TRBJ2-5; D gene unclear. Per germline, CDR1 SGHVS and CDR2 FQNEAQ. CDR3 length equals 14 residues. V was clipped by 2 bases and J by 3 bases, with 10 bases between them. CDR3 in amino acids: CASSLSPAEETQYF. CDR3 DNA: TGTGCCAGCAGCTTATCTCCCGCCGAAGAGACCCAGTACTTC.

The gene calls are TRBV7-8 and TRBJ1-6, with D perhaps matching TRBD1 (6 bases). V lost 2 bases and J 0 bases, leaving 8 bases between the germline ends. This CDR3 spans 16 amino acids. Germline values: CDR1 SGHVS, CDR2 FQNEAQ. CDR3 coding DNA: TGTGCCAGCAGCTTACAGGGGAGCTCCTATAATTCACCCCTCCACTTT. Encoded protein: CASSLQGSSYNSPLHF.

As regards this clonotype: This CDR3 fails to terminate in the conserved phenylalanine or tryptophan, so it likely reflects a read error. Because the CDR3's place on the DNA is in doubt, the DNA is left out and the CDR3 is given as listed by TCRdb. The V call is TRBV5-6, the J call TRBJ1-6; TRBD1, the D gene given by the table, was not confirmed from the DNA. Germline V lookup: CDR1 SGHDT, CDR2 YYEEEE. The CDR3 spans 16 amino acids, including both terminal residues. The CDR3 loop is CASSMPVDSVGSPLPL.

A few counts support this clonotype. The V gene is TRBV12-3 or TRBV12-4, the J gene TRBJ2-2, with a weak D call TRBD2 (5 bases). The ends were cut back, 4 bases at V and 6 bases at J, with 9 bases in the middle. The CDR3 runs 13 residues. The CDR3 region has the DNA TGTGCCAGCAGTTACGAGGGCCCCGGGGAGCTGTTTTTT. Protein: CASSYEGPGELFF.

V is TRBV6-6 and J is TRBJ1-5; D remains ambiguous. The V gene's germline CDR1 is MNHNY and CDR2 SVGAGI (reference sequence). Trimming cost V 5 bases and J 9 bases, with 20 bases left between them. CDR3 length equals 15 residues. The CDR3 sequence: CASSKSTELPRPQHF. The CDR3 region has the DNA TGTGCCAGCAGTAAGTCAACAGAACTACCTAGGCCCCAGCATTTT.

The J gene is TRBJ1-5, the V gene TRBV19; 9 bases line up with TRBD1. The CDR3 is 16 residues long. Losses at the gene ends were 6 bases for V and 3 bases for J; bases not matched to a gene: 9. Germline V gene data show CDR1 as LNHDA and CDR2 as SQIVND (reference sequence). CDR3 loop: CASSPDGTGLNQPQHF. As DNA, the CDR3 is TGTGCCAGTAGCCCCGACGGGACAGGGCTCAATCAGCCCCAGCATTTT.

This clonotype was detected ten times or more. The chain couples TRBV6-5 to TRBJ1-4; 7 positions agree with TRBD1. There are 14 residues in the CDR3. V gave up 4 bases and J gave up 5 bases; unmatched junction bases: 4. Germline lookup yields CDR1 MNHEY and CDR2 SVGAGI. The CDR3 is CASSFSGGNEKLFF. In DNA, the CDR3 is TGTGCCAGCAGTTTTTCAGGGGGGAATGAAAAACTGTTTTTT.

The chain links TRBV19 to TRBJ1-1; no firm D call. Germline loops: CDR1 LNHDA, CDR2 SQIVND (reference sequence). V dropped 5 bases and J dropped 3 bases, with 10 bases sitting between them. This CDR3 is built from 13 residues. Here the CDR3 reads CASSPGQYTEAFF. CDR3 nucleotides: TGTGCCAGTAGTCCCGGGCAGTACACTGAAGCTTTCTTT.

The V and J genes are TRBV6-1 and TRBJ2-2; D gene uncertain. The germline V gene encodes CDR1 MNHNS and CDR2 SASEGT. The CDR3 loop spans 15 amino acids. The V gene lost 7 bases and the J gene lost 0 bases, with 12 bases spanning the gap. CDR3 amino acids: CASILGPSNTGELFF. For the CDR3, the DNA is TGTGCCAGCATTTTAGGGCCTTCGAACACCGGGGAGCTGTTTTTT.

This clonotype was counted once. This chain connects TRBV10-3 to TRBJ2-3; D unclear. V lost 0 bases to trimming and J lost 6 bases, with 16 bases between them. Germline-derived CDR1 and CDR2 are ENHRY and SYGVKD. The CDR3 spans 16 residues. CDR3 sequence (DNA): TGTGCCATCAGTGAGTCGCCCGAGGAGTTAGACGATACGCAGTATTTT. Protein product: CAISESPEELDDTQYF.

This chain links TRBV6-2 or TRBV6-3 with TRBJ2-1; the match to TRBD2 covers 11 bases. With 8 bases clipped from V and 8 bases from J, the junction kept 11 bases outside the gene matches. Germline CDR1 and CDR2: MNHEY and SVGEGT. This CDR3 has 15 residues. The CDR3 nucleotides are TGTGCCAGCCACCTCTTAGCGGGGGGGCCGCATGAGCAGTTCTTC. Translating it yields CASHLLAGGPHEQFF.

As for this clonotype: The junction differs from germline at one of its ends, possibly a read error. The CDR3 region is CASSFAGGRTWELFF. CDR3 bases: TGTGCCAGCAGCTTCGCAGGGGGTCGGACCTGGGAGCTGTTTTTT. The J gene is TRBJ2-2, the V gene TRBV5-3, with TRBD1 matching over 7 bases. TRBV5-3 is marked as an open reading frame, function uncertain. CDR3 length: 15 amino acids.

This clonotype was observed many times. This chain connects TRBV7-2 to TRBJ2-3; D possibly matches TRBD1 or TRBD2 (6 bases each). Germline values: CDR1 SGHTA, CDR2 FQGNSA. The V end was cut by 1 base, the J end by 3 bases, with 11 bases between. CDR3 length equals 15 residues. CDR3 residues: CASSLVGGRTDTQYF. CDR3 DNA sequence: TGTGCCAGCAGCTTAGTGGGGGGCAGGACAGATACGCAGTATTTT.

The V and J genes are TRBV6-2 or TRBV6-3 and TRBJ2-7, with D possibly TRBD1 on 5 matching bases. The germline gives CDR1 MNHEY, CDR2 SVGEGT. The CDR3 has 13 residues. The V and J ends lost 6 bases and 1 base respectively, with 10 bases between them. Written as DNA, the CDR3 is TGTGCCAGCAGACAGCAGGGATCCTACGAGCAGTACTTC. This sequence encodes CASRQQGSYEQYF.

This clonotype was found a few times. One junction end disagrees with the germline gene, perhaps due to a read error. The V and J genes are TRBV7-9 and TRBJ2-5, with a tentative D call TRBD2 (5 bases). This CDR3 contains 14 residues. Germline V gene lookup returns CDR1 SEHNR and CDR2 FQNEAQ (reference sequence). As DNA, the CDR3 is TGTGCCAGCGATCTACTAGGACTTCAAGGGACCCAGTACTTC. Its protein is CASDLLGLQGTQYF. Together with reference TRBV7-9 and TRBJ2-5, the CDR3 gives the full variable domain: DTGVSQNPRHKITKRGQNVTFRCDPISEHNRLYWYRQTLGQGPEFLTYFQNEAQLEKSRLLSDRFSAERPKGSFSTLEIQRTEQGDSAMYLCASDLLGLQGTQYFGPGTRLLVL.

The chain uses TRBV20-1 and TRBJ2-7, with D perhaps being TRBD1 or TRBD2 (5 bases each). Trimming removed 6 bases at V and 3 bases at J, with 15 bases between. The CDR3 sequence is 13 residues long. Germline V lookup: CDR1 DFQATT, CDR2 SNEGSKA (reference sequence). The CDR3 nucleotides read TGCAGTGCGGACGAGGGGCAGGTCTACGAGCAGTACTTC. It codes for CSADEGQVYEQYF.

Of note for this clonotype: Compared with germline, one end of the junction differs, possibly owing to a read error. The chain recombines TRBV7-9 with TRBJ2-2; D possibly corresponds to TRBD1 (6 bases). Germline loops: CDR1 SEHNR, CDR2 FQNEAQ (reference sequence). CDR3 size: 17 residues. The CDR3 bases are TGTGCCAGCAGCTTAGATCGGGGTCCGAGGGGGACCGGGGATCTGTTTTTT. It is translated as CASSLDRGPRGTGDLFF.

The V and J genes are TRBV11-3 and TRBJ1-4; D is unclear. With 5 bases removed from V and 8 bases from J, the gap between germline ends came to 21 bases. Germline loops: CDR1 SGHNT, CDR2 YENEEA. The CDR3 totals 16 residues. The CDR3 spells CASSRGERTELEKLFF. The CDR3 coding sequence is TGTGCCAGCAGCCGTGGCGAGCGGACGGAATTAGAAAAACTGTTTTTT.

The J gene is TRBJ1-2, the V gene TRBV20-1; 8 nucleotides match TRBD1. After removal of 2 bases from V and 2 bases from J, the junction contained 13 bases not matched to a gene. The CDR3 runs to 17 residues. Germline lookup yields CDR1 DFQATT and CDR2 SNEGSKA (reference sequence). The CDR3 DNA follows: TGCAGTGCTAGACCGGAGGCCAGGGACAGGACGAACTATGGCTACACCTTC. This gives the protein CSARPEARDRTNYGYTF.

This clonotype was picked up many times. This sequence joins TRBV6-1 and TRBJ1-2, with D maybe TRBD1 (5 bases). The CDR3 covers 13 residues. V was pared by 2 bases and J by 5 bases, with 9 bases between. Germline assignment: CDR1 MNHNS and CDR2 SASEGT. The DNA for the CDR3 is TGTGCCAGCAGTGAAACAGGAGGATATGGCTACACCTTC. Translation gives CASSETGGYGYTF.

The chain is built from TRBV7-4 and TRBJ2-5; D is unclear. The CDR3 loop spans 16 amino acids. Trimming pared 5 bases from V and 2 bases from J, leaving 18 bases between. Per germline, CDR1 SGHVT and CDR2 SQSDAQ. CDR3 coding DNA: TGTGCCAGCAGCCCCCCGGAGACGTCGAAACAAGAGACCCAGTACTTC. Protein sequence: CASSPPETSKQETQYF.

This clonotype came up a few times. The chain links TRBV2 to TRBJ1-1, with TRBD1 matching over 8 bases. Germline-derived CDR1 and CDR2 are SNHLY and FYNNEI. The CDR3 covers 14 residues. Losses at the gene ends were 7 bases for V and 1 base for J; bases not matched to a gene: 5. The CDR3 region has the DNA TGTGCCAGCACCAAGGACAGGGAGAACACTGAAGCTTTCTTT. Amino acid sequence: CASTKDRENTEAFF. Variable domain in full (rest from reference TRBV2 and TRBJ1-1): EPEVTQTPSHQVTQMGQEVILRCVPISNHLYFYWYRQILGQKVEFLVSFYNNEISEKSEIFDDQFSVERPDGSNFTLKIRSTKLEDSAMYFCASTKDRENTEAFFGQGTRLTVV.

This clonotype was detected many times. The V and J genes are TRBV7-2 and TRBJ2-2, with D unclear. Trimming left V 5 bases short and J 6 bases short, with 10 bases between. Looked up from germline, CDR1 is SGHTA and CDR2 is FQGNSA. The CDR3 extends over 13 amino acids. The CDR3 region is CASSTRYSGELFF. In DNA form, the CDR3 reads TGTGCCAGCAGCACAAGGTATTCCGGGGAGCTGTTTTTT. The entire variable domain, with the rest obtained from reference TRBV7-2 and TRBJ2-2, is as follows: GAGVSQSPSNKVTEKGKDVELRCDPISGHTALYWYRQSLGQGLEFLIYFQGNSAPDKSGLPSDRFSAERTGGSVSTLTIQRTQQEDSAVYLCASSTRYSGELFFGEGSRLTVL.

This clonotype was detected ten times or more. The gene calls are TRBV7-2 and TRBJ2-6, with 11 bases matching TRBD2. This CDR3 comprises 19 residues. V trimming: 7 bases; J trimming: 0 bases; junction bases outside the gene matches: 11. Germline values: CDR1 SGHTA, CDR2 FQGNSA. CDR3 region: CASTSTPLAGDSGANVLTF. Written as DNA, the CDR3 is TGTGCCAGCACCTCGACCCCACTAGCGGGGGACTCTGGGGCCAACGTCCTGACTTTC.

This clonotype was detected only a few times. The J gene is TRBJ1-5, the V gene TRBV20-1, with 7 bases that match TRBD1. This CDR3 is built from 14 residues. Germline CDR1 reads DFQATT; CDR2 reads SNEGSKA (reference sequence). V shed 2 bases, J shed 6 bases, and the junction held 7 bases outside the gene matches. DNA of the CDR3: TGCAGTGCTAGACCCGACAGGGTAGGTCAGCCCCAGCATTTT. Translating it yields CSARPDRVGQPQHF.

This clonotype was counted only a few times. This rearrangement joins TRBV18 to TRBJ2-1; possibly TRBD1 for D (6 bases). CDR3 length: 13 amino acids. Deletions cut 5 bases from V and 12 bases from J, with 17 bases between. In germline, CDR1 is KGHSH, CDR2 LQKENI. The CDR3 nucleotides are TGTGCCAGCTCAACGGACAGCACCTCATGGCAGTTCTTC. This sequence encodes CASSTDSTSWQFF.

CDR3 sequence reads: CASSLPGLTSNEQFF. DNA of the CDR3: TGTGCCAGTAGTCTTCCGGGACTAACCTCCAATGAGCAGTTCTTC. The chain carries TRBV19 and TRBJ2-1; 7 positions agree with TRBD2. Germline loops: CDR1 LNHDA, CDR2 SQIVND (reference sequence). V shed 5 bases, J shed 6 bases, and the junction held 10 bases outside the gene matches. This CDR3 is 15 amino acids long.